A single T cell receptor beta chain is shown here with its context. The target antigen is unknown. Germline-derived CDR1 and CDR2 are KGHSH and LQKENI. The CDR3 is 12 amino acids. V was shortened by 5 bases and J by 3 bases, with 7 bases between the two germline ends. The sample comes from a study of shared clonotypes between healthy human individuals. At the level of the study: CD4 naive and CD4 memory each took three plates per donor, while CD8 naive took two and CD8 memory one.

Some clones are missing from TCRdb's copy, which holds only in-frame ones; the method was immunoSEQ multiplex PCR. The sample lists roughly 640,000 clones; around two thirds were seen once. Study findings and constraints: Rarefaction gave evidence that sorted-subset sequencing remained incomplete despite large depth.

This receptor was identified in a woman aged 25 to 39 in good health. The sequenced material came from memory CD4+ T cells sorted from blood. Subset reported: CD45RA-negative fraction. The J gene is TRBJ1-1, the V gene TRBV18; D not resolved. The CDR3 sequence: CASSNTDTEAFF. Written as DNA, the CDR3 is TGTGCCAGCTCAAACACTGACACTGAAGCTTTCTTT.